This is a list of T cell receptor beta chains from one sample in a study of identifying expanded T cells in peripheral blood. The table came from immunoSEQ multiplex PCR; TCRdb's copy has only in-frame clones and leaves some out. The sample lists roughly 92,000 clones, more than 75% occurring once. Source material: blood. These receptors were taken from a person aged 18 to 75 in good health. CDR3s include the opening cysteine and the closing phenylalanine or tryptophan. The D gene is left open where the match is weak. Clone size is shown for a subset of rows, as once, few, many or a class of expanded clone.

CDR3 DNA: TGTGCCAGCAGCTTAGTCGGCGGAGTTGGCGCGTCCTACAATGAGCAGTTCTTC
CDR3 protein: CASSLVGGVGASYNEQFF
D gene: -
V gene: TRBV7-2
clone size: -
J gene: TRBJ2-1

CDR3 DNA: TGTGCCAGCAGTCTGGTCTCGGGTGTCTCCTACGAGCAGTACTTC
CDR3 protein: CASSLVSGVSYEQYF
D gene: -
V gene: TRBV6-5
clone size: -
J gene: TRBJ2-7

CDR3 DNA: TGCGCCAGCAGCCTGATGGCCTTCGGGACGCCAGAACCGAACACCGGGGAGCTGTTTTTT
CDR3 protein: CASSLMAFGTPEPNTGELFF
D gene: -
V gene: TRBV4-3
clone size: -
J gene: TRBJ2-2

CDR3 DNA: TGTGCCAGCAGCCAGGGACCGGGACAGGGTAACTATGGCTACACCTTC
CDR3 protein: CASSQGPGQGNYGYTF
D gene: TRBD1
V gene: TRBV4-2
clone size: -
J gene: TRBJ1-2

CDR3 DNA: TGTGCCAGCTCACTACGGGGACAGGGCGACTGGAATGAGCAGTTCTTC
CDR3 protein: CASSLRGQGDWNEQFF
D gene: TRBD1
V gene: TRBV18
clone size: -
J gene: TRBJ2-1

CDR3 DNA: TGTGCCAGCAGTGAGACAGGGGCCACCGGGGAGCTGTTTTTT
CDR3 protein: CASSETGATGELFF
D gene: TRBD1
V gene: TRBV2
clone size: once
J gene: TRBJ2-2

CDR3 DNA: TGTGCCAGCAGCTTGTCGGCAGGAGGTGGTTCACCCCTCCACTTT
CDR3 protein: CASSLSAGGGSPLHF
D gene: -
V gene: TRBV5-4
clone size: -
J gene: TRBJ1-6

CDR3 DNA: TGTGCCAGCAGCCCCGAGGGGGTTGGCACCATATATTTT
CDR3 protein: CASSPEGVGTIYF
D gene: -
V gene: TRBV7-9
clone size: -
J gene: TRBJ1-3

CDR3 DNA: TGTGCCAGTCGACAGGTCAACAATCAGCCCCAGCATTTT
CDR3 protein: CASRQVNNQPQHF
D gene: -
V gene: TRBV6-1
clone size: -
J gene: TRBJ1-5

CDR3 DNA: TGTGCCAGCAGCAACCGGGACAGGGGTCCTGAAGCTTTCTTT
CDR3 protein: CASSNRDRGPEAFF
D gene: TRBD1
V gene: TRBV5-6
clone size: -
J gene: TRBJ1-1

CDR3 DNA: TGTGCCAGCAGCCCCCGAGGTGGTCAGCCCCAGCATTTT
CDR3 protein: CASSPRGGQPQHF
D gene: -
V gene: TRBV14
clone size: -
J gene: TRBJ1-5

CDR3 DNA: TGTGCCAGCAGGGGGGTGGGGATTCTTAATTCACCCCTCCACTTT
CDR3 protein: CASRGVGILNSPLHF
D gene: -
V gene: TRBV2
clone size: -
J gene: TRBJ1-6

CDR3 DNA: TGTGCCATCAGACTACAGGGAGACTATGGCTACACCTTC
CDR3 protein: CAIRLQGDYGYTF
D gene: -
V gene: TRBV10-3
clone size: -
J gene: TRBJ1-2

CDR3 DNA: TGTGCCAGTAGTATTGGACCAGGGGGCAAAGAGACCCAGTACTTC
CDR3 protein: CASSIGPGGKETQYF
D gene: TRBD1
V gene: TRBV19
clone size: -
J gene: TRBJ2-5

CDR3 DNA: TGTGCCAGCAGTGAAACCCGGGCCTTAGGTGGGGAGCTGTTTTTT
CDR3 protein: CASSETRALGGELFF
D gene: -
V gene: TRBV6-1
clone size: -
J gene: TRBJ2-2

CDR3 DNA: TGTGCCAGCGCTTTGACAGTCGAGCAGTACTTC
CDR3 protein: CASALTVEQYF
D gene: -
V gene: TRBV6-1
clone size: -
J gene: TRBJ2-7

CDR3 DNA: TGTGCCAGCAGAAGACAGGGAAGCACTGAAGCTTTCTTT
CDR3 protein: CASRRQGSTEAFF
D gene: TRBD1
V gene: TRBV13
clone size: -
J gene: TRBJ1-1

CDR3 DNA: TGCGCCAGCAGCTTGGCCACGGGGGCGACCCCAGAGACCCAGTACTTC
CDR3 protein: CASSLATGATPETQYF
D gene: -
V gene: TRBV5-1
clone size: -
J gene: TRBJ2-5